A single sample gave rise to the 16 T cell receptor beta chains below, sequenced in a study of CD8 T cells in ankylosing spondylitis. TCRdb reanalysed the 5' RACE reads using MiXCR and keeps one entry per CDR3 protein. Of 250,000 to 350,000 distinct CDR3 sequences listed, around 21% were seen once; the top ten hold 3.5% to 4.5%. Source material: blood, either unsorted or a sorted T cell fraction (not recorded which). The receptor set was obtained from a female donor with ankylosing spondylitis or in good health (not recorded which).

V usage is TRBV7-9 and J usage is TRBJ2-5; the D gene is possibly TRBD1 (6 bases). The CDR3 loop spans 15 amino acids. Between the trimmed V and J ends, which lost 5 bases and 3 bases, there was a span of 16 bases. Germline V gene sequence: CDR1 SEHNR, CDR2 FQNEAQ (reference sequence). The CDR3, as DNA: TGTGCCAGCAGCATATTGGGGGCGGAAAAAGAGACCCAGTACTTC. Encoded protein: CASSILGAEKETQYF.

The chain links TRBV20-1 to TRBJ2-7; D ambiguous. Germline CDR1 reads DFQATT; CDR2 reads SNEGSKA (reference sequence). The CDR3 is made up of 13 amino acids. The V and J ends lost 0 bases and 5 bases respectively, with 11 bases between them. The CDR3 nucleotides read TGCAGTGCTAGAGATCCCCCCTCAGACGAGCAGTACTTC. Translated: CSARDPPSDEQYF.

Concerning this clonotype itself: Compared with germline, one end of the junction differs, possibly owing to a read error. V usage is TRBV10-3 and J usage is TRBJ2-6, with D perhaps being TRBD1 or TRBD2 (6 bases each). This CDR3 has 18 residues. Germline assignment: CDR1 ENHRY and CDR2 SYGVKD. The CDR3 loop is CAVSPGARGGTGANVLTF. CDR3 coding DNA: TGTGCCGTCAGCCCCGGGGCCCGAGGGGGGACTGGGGCCAACGTCCTGACTTTC.

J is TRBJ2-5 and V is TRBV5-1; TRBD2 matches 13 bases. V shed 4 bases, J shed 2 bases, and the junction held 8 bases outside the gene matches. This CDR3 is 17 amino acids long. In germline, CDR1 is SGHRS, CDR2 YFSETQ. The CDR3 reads CASSPGLAGPQQETQYF. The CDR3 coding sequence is TGCGCCAGCAGCCCGGGACTAGCGGGACCTCAACAAGAGACCCAGTACTTC.

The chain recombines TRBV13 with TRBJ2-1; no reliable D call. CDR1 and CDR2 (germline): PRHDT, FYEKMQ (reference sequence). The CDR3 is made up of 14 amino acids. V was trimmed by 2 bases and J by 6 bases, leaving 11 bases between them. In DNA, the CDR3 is TGTGCCAGCAGCTTATCCCCCTTCCGCAATGAGCAGTTCTTC. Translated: CASSLSPFRNEQFF.

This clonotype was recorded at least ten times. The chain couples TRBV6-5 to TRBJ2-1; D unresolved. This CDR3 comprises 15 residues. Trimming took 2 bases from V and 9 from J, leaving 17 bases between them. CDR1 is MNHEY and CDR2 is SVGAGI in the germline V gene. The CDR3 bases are TGTGCCAGCAGTTACGAGGAAACGCCGCAGAGTGAGCAGTTCTTC. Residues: CASSYEETPQSEQFF.

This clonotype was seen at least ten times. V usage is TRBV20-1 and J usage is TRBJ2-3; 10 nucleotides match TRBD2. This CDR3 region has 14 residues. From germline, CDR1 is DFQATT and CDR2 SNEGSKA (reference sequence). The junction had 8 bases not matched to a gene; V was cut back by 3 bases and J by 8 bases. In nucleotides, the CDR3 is TGCAGTGCTAGCGGACTAGCGGAGGGGGGTACGCAGTATTTT. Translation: CSASGLAEGGTQYF.

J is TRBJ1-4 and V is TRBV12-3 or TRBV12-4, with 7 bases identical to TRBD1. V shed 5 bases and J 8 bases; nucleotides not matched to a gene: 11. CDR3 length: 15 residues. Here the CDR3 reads CASSTIDRVDEKLFF. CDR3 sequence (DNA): TGTGCCAGCAGTACCATAGACAGGGTCGACGAAAAACTGTTTTTT.

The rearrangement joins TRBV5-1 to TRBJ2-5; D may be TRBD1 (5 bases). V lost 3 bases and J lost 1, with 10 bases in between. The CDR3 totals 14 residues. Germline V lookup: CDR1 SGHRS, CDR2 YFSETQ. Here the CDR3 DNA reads TGCGCCAGCAGCTGGGGCCAGGTCCAAGAGACCCAGTACTTC. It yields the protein CASSWGQVQETQYF. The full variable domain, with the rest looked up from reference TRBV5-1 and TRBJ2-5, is KAGVTQTPRYLIKTRGQQVTLSCSPISGHRSVSWYQQTPGQGLQFLFEYFSETQRNKGNFPGRFSGRQFSNSRSEMNVSTLELGDSALYLCASSWGQVQETQYFGPGTRLLVL.

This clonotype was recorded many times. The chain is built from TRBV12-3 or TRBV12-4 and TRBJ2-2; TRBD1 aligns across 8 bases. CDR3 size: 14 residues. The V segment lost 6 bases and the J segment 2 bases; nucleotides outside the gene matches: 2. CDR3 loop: CASRDRVNTGELFF. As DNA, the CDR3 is TGTGCCAGCAGGGACAGGGTAAACACCGGGGAGCTGTTTTTT.

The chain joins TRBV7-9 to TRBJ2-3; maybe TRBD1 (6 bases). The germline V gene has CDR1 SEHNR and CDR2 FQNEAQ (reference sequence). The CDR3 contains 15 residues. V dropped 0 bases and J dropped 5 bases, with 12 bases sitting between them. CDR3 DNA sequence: TGTGCCAGCAGCTTAGCGAACCCAGGGGTAGATACGCAGTATTTT. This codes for CASSLANPGVDTQYF.

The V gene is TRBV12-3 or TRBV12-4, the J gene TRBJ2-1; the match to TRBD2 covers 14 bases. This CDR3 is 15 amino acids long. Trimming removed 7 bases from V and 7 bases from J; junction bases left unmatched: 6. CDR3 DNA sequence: TGTGCCAGCACCAGACTAGCGGGAGGGCCGAATGAGCAGTTCTTC. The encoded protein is CASTRLAGGPNEQFF.

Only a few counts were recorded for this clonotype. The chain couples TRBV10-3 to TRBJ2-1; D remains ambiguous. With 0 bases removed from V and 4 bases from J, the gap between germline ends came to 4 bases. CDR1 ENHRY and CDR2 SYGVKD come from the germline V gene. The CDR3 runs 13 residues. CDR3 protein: CAISESGYNEQFF. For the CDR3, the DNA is TGTGCCATCAGTGAGTCGGGGTACAATGAGCAGTTCTTC.

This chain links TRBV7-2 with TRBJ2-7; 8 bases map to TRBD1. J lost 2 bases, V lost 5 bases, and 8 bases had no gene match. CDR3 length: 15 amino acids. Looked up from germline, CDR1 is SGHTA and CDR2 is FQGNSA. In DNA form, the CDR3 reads TGTGCCAGCAGCCCAGACAGGGGACGGGCCTACGAGCAGTACTTC. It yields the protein CASSPDRGRAYEQYF.

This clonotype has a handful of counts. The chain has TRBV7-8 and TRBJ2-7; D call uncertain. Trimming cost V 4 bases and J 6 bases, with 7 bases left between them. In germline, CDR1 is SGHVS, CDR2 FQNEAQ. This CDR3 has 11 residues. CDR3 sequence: CASSSTGEQYF. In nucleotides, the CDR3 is TGTGCCAGCAGCTCTACCGGCGAGCAGTACTTC.

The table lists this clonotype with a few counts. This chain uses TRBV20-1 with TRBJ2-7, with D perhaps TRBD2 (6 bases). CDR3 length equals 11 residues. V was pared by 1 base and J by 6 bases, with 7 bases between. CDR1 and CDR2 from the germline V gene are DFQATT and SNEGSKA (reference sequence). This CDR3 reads CSARVGGEQYF. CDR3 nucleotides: TGCAGTGCTAGAGTCGGGGGCGAGCAGTACTTC.